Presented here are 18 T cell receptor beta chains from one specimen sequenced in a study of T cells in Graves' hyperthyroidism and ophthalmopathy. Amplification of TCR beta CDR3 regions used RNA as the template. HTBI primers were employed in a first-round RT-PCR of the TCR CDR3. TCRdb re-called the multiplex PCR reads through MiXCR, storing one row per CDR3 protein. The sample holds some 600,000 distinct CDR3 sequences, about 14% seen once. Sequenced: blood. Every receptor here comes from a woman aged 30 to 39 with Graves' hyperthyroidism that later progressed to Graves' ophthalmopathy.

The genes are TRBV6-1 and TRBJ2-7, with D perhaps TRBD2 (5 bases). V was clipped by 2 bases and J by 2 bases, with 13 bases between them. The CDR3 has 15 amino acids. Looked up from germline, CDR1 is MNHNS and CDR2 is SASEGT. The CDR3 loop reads CASSEKEARAYEQYF. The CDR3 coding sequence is TGTGCCAGCAGTGAAAAGGAGGCCCGAGCCTACGAGCAGTACTTC.

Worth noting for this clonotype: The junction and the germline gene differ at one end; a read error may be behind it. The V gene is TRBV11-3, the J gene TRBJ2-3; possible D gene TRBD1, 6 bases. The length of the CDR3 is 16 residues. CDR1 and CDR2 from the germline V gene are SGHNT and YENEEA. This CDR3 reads CASSSGTRGTTDTQCF. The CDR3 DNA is TGTGCCAGCAGCTCCGGGACAAGGGGGACCACAGATACTCAGTGTTTT.

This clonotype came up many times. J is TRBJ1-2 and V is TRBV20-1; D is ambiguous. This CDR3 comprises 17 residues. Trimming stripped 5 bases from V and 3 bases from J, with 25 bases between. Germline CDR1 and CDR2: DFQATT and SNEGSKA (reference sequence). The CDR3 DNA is TGCAGTGCTTCACAACCCCCCGGCAGTAGTCTATACTATGGCTACACCTTC. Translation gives CSASQPPGSSLYYGYTF.

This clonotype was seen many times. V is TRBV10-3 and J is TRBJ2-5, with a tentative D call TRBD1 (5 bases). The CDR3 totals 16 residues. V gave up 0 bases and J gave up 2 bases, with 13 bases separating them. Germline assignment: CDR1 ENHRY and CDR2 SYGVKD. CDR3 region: CAISESQDIGQETQYF. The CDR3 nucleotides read TGTGCCATCAGTGAGTCACAGGACATCGGACAAGAGACCCAGTACTTC.

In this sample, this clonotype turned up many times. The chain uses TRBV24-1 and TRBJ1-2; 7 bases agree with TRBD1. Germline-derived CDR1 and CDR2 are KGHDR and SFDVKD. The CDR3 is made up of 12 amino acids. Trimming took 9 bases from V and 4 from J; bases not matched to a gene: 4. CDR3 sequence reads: CATGGTAYGYTF. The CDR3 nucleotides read TGTGCCACCGGCGGGACAGCCTATGGCTACACCTTC.

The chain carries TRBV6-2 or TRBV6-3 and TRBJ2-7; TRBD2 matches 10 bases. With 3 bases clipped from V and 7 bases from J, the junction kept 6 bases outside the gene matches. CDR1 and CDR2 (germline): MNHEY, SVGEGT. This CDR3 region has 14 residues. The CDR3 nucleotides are TGTGCCAGCAGTTATCAAGCGGGAGGGTGGGAGCAGTACTTC. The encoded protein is CASSYQAGGWEQYF.

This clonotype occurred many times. The CDR3: CAATAGVGQPQHF. In nucleotides, the CDR3 is TGTGCCGCCACCGCGGGGGTGGGACAGCCCCAGCATTTT. V gene TRBV30 combines with J gene TRBJ1-5; D possibly corresponds to TRBD1 (5 bases). The CDR3 extends over 13 amino acids. Trimming took 8 bases from V and 7 from J, leaving 18 bases between them. CDR1 and CDR2 (germline): GTSNPN, SVGIG (reference sequence).

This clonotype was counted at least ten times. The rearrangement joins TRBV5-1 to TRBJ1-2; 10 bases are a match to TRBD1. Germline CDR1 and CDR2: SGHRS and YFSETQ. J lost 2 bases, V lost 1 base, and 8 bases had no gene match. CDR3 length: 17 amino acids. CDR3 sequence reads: CASSLNRQGAGNYGYTF. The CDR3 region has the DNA TGCGCCAGCAGCTTGAACCGACAGGGGGCCGGGAACTATGGCTACACCTTC.

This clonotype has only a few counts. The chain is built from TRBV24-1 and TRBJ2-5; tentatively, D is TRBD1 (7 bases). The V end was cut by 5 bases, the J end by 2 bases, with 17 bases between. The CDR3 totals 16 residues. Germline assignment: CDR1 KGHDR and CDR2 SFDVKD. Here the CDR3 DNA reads TGTGCCACCAGTGGTCCGACTCAGGGGGGACAAGAGACCCAGTACTTC. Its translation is CATSGPTQGGQETQYF.

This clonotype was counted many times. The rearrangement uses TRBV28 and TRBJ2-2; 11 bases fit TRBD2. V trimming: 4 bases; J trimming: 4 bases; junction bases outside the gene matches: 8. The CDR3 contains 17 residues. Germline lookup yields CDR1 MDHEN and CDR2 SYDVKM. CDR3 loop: CASSSASGRSSTGELFF. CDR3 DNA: TGTGCCAGCAGTTCCGCTAGCGGGAGGTCGAGCACCGGGGAGCTGTTTTTT.

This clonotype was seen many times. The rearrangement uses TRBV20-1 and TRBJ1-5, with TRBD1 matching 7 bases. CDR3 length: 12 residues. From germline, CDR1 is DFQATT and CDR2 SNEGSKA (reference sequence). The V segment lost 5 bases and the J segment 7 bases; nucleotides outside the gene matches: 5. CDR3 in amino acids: CSAQQGNQPQHF. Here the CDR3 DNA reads TGCAGTGCTCAACAGGGGAACCAGCCCCAGCATTTT.

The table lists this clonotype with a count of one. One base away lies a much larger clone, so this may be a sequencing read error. Written as DNA, the CDR3 is TGTGCCAGTAGTATGAGGGGCACGAACCCCTACAATGAGCAGTTCTTC. Translation gives CASSMRGTNPYNEQFF. The chain uses TRBV19 and TRBJ2-1; D tentatively reads TRBD1 or TRBD2 (5 bases each). Germline V lookup: CDR1 LNHDA, CDR2 SQIVND (reference sequence). Deletions cut 3 bases from V and 2 bases from J, with 14 bases between. This CDR3 spans 16 amino acids.

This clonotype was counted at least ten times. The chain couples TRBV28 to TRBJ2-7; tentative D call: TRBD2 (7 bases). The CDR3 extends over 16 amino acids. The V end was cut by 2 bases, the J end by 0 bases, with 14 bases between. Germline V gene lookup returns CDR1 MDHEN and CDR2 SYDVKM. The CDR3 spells CASSLGGGGGSYEQYF. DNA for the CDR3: TGTGCCAGCAGTTTAGGCGGGGGAGGGGGCTCCTACGAGCAGTACTTC.

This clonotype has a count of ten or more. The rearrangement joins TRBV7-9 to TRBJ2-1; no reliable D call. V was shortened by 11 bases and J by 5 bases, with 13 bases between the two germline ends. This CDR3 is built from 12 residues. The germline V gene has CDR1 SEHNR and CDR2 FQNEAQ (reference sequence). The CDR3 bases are TGTGCCGCGCCATACGACGACAATGAGCAGTTCTTC. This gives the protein CAAPYDDNEQFF.

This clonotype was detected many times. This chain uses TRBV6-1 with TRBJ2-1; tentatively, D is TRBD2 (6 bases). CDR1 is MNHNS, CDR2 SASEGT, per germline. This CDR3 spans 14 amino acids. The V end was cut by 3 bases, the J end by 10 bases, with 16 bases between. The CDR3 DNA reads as TGTGCCAGCAGTGATCTAACTAGCCGATGGGAGCAGTTCTTC. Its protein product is CASSDLTSRWEQFF.

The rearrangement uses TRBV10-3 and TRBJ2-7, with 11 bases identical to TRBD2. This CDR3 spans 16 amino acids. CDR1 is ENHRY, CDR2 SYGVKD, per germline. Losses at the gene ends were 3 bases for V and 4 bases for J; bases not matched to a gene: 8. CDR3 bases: TGTGCCATCAGTGAACCGACTAGCGGGACGGAATACGAGCAGTACTTC. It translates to CAISEPTSGTEYEQYF.

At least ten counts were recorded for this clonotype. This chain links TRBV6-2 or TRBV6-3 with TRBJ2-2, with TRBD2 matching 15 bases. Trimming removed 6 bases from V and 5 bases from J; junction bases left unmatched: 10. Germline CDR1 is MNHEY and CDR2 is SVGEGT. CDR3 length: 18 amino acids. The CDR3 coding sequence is TGTGCCAGCAGCCCTGGACTAGCGGGAGGGCCTCGGACCGGGGAGCTGTTTTTT. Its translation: CASSPGLAGGPRTGELFF.

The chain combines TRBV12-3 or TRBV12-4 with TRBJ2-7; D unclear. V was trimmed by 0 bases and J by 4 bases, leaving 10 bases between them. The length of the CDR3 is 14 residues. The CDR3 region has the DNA TGTGCCAGCAGTTTAGCTTTAGTCCTTTACGAGCAGTACTTC. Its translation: CASSLALVLYEQYF.